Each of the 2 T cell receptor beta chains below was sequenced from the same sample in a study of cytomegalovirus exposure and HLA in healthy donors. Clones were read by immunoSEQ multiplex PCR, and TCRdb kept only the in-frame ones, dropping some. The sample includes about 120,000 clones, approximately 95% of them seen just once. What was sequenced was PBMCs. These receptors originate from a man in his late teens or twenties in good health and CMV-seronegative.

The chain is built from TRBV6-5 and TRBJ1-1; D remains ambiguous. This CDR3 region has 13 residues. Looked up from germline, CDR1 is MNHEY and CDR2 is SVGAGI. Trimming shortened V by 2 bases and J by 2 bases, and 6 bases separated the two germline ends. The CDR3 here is CASSYEDNTEAFF. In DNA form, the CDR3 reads TGTGCCAGCAGTTACGAGGATAACACTGAAGCTTTCTTT.

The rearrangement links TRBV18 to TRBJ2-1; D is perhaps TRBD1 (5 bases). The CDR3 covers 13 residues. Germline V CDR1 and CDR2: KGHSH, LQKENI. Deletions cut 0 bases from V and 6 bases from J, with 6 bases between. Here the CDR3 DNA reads TGTGCCAGCTCACCACCGGGGCGCAATGAGCAGTTCTTC. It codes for CASSPPGRNEQFF.